The 14 T cell receptor beta chains given below trace back to one sample, sequenced in a study of T-cell reconstitution after alpha-beta-depleted transplantation in children. During its preparation, the TCRbeta library received unique molecular identifiers. TCRdb itself ran the PCR reads through MiXCR, one entry per CDR3 protein. The table includes some 640,000 distinct CDR3 sequences, roughly 17% detected once. The source material was PBMCs from the stem cell graft donor, sampled from the stem cell graft. Every receptor here comes from a human donor who donated a stem cell graft to a child with acute myeloid leukemia.

This clonotype was recorded many times. The genes are TRBV20-1 and TRBJ2-1; D perhaps matches TRBD1 (6 bases). The CDR3 contains 15 residues. Per the germline V gene, CDR1 is DFQATT and CDR2 is SNEGSKA (reference sequence). The germline V and J ends were trimmed by 5 bases and 0 bases, with 14 bases remaining between them. The CDR3, as DNA: TGCAGTGCTTCTTTAGGGGGAAGCTCCTACAATGAGCAGTTCTTC. Translation gives CSASLGGSSYNEQFF.

The chain recombines TRBV5-1 with TRBJ1-6; 8 bases line up with TRBD1. There are 15 residues in the CDR3. The germline V gene has CDR1 SGHRS and CDR2 YFSETQ. Trimming cost V 4 bases and J 7 bases; bases outside gene matches: 7. The CDR3 reads CASSPGQVSNSPLHF. The CDR3 region has the DNA TGCGCCAGCAGCCCGGGACAGGTGAGCAATTCACCCCTCCACTTT.

This clonotype was observed at least ten times. V usage is TRBV10-3 and J usage is TRBJ2-3; tentative D call: TRBD2 (6 bases). V lost 10 bases and J lost 0, with 14 bases in between. The CDR3 length is 14 residues. Germline V lookup: CDR1 ENHRY, CDR2 SYGVKD. DNA for the CDR3: TGTGCCACGACGCGGGACCCTAGCACAGATACGCAGTATTTT. Its translation is CATTRDPSTDTQYF.

In its sample, this clonotype was seen a few times. The chain couples TRBV7-2 to TRBJ1-2; D is undetermined. The CDR3 sequence is 15 residues long. The germline CDR1 and CDR2 sequences are SGHTA and FQGNSA. Trimming took off 2 bases at V and 3 bases at J, with 13 bases between the two ends. The chain's CDR3 is CASSLRQQGHYGYTF. CDR3 DNA: TGTGCCAGCAGCTTACGGCAACAAGGTCACTATGGCTACACCTTC.

V usage is TRBV4-2 and J usage is TRBJ2-2, with no clear D. Germline V gene sequence: CDR1 LGHNA, CDR2 YNFKEQ. This CDR3 has 14 amino acids. V gave up 4 bases and J gave up 4 bases, with 10 bases separating them. CDR3 sequence: CASSRTAATGELFF. CDR3 coding DNA: TGTGCCAGCAGCCGAACTGCGGCCACCGGGGAGCTGTTTTTT.

V gene TRBV20-1 combines with J gene TRBJ2-5, with D maybe TRBD2 (5 bases). This CDR3 is built from 14 residues. Germline V gene sequence: CDR1 DFQATT, CDR2 SNEGSKA (reference sequence). V gave up 7 bases and J gave up 2 bases, with 17 bases separating them. CDR3 DNA: TGCAGTGTGTCCGAGGGAGCCCTACAAGAGACCCAGTACTTC. Encoded protein: CSVSEGALQETQYF.

This clonotype appeared many times. This chain uses TRBV29-1 with TRBJ2-2; a possible D gene is TRBD1 (6 bases). Germline CDR1 reads SQVTM; CDR2 reads ANQGSEA. V lost 6 bases and J 3 bases, leaving 14 bases between the germline ends. This CDR3 contains 14 residues. This CDR3 reads CSVAGQGYTGELFF. The CDR3, as DNA: TGCAGCGTCGCGGGCCAGGGGTACACCGGGGAGCTGTTTTTT.

This clonotype was detected a few times. The chain employs TRBV18 and TRBJ2-3; no firm D call. The length of the CDR3 is 15 residues. Trimming left V 5 bases short and J 2 bases short, with 14 bases between. The germline V gene encodes CDR1 KGHSH and CDR2 LQKENI. The CDR3 sequence: CASSRYKANTDTQYF. CDR3 coding DNA: TGTGCCAGCTCAAGATACAAGGCCAACACAGATACGCAGTATTTT.

This clonotype showed up many times. The V call is TRBV12-3 or TRBV12-4, the J call TRBJ1-3, with unresolved D. The CDR3 covers 11 residues. Trimming removed 6 bases from V and 5 bases from J, with 5 bases in between. The CDR3 spells CASSSRNTIYF. The CDR3 bases are TGTGCCAGCAGCTCAAGAAACACCATATATTTT.

The V and J genes are TRBV14 and TRBJ2-7; 10 bases agree with TRBD1. Germline-derived CDR1 and CDR2 are SGHDN and FVKESK. CDR3 length: 13 residues. Trimming at V came to 5 bases and at J to 7 bases, leaving 5 bases not matched to a gene. The CDR3 protein is CASSRQGAREQYF. The CDR3 region has the DNA TGTGCCAGCAGCAGACAGGGGGCGAGGGAGCAGTACTTC.

The table lists this clonotype with many counts. The chain couples TRBV12-3 or TRBV12-4 to TRBJ1-2; TRBD1 is a possible D gene (5 bases). V lost 3 bases to trimming and J lost 4 bases, with 12 bases between them. The CDR3 is made up of 14 amino acids. The CDR3 DNA reads as TGTGCCAGCAGTTTTAGGGAGGGGTTCTATGGCTACACCTTC. Protein: CASSFREGFYGYTF.

This clonotype was seen ten or more times. The junction shows a germline mismatch at one end, possibly a read error. The rearrangement joins TRBV7-2 to TRBJ1-2; D is perhaps TRBD1 (6 bases). CDR3 length: 11 amino acids. CDR1 and CDR2 from the germline V gene are SGHTA and FQGNSA. CDR3 DNA: TGTGCCAGCAGCCTCCGCAACAGGGTAGCCTTC. Translated, it gives CASSLRNRVAF.

This chain links TRBV6-5 with TRBJ2-7, with D perhaps TRBD1 or TRBD2 (5 bases each). The CDR3 totals 15 residues. The V end lost 0 bases, the J end lost 7 bases, and 16 bases lay between the germline ends. CDR1 is MNHEY and CDR2 is SVGAGI in the germline V gene. The CDR3 loop is CASSYSSPGPEEQYV. DNA for the CDR3: TGTGCCAGCAGTTACTCCTCCCCGGGGCCAGAGGAGCAGTACGTC.

This clonotype was observed many times. The chain has TRBV20-1 and TRBJ2-7, with 8 bases aligning to TRBD1. From germline, CDR1 is DFQATT and CDR2 SNEGSKA (reference sequence). The CDR3 is 14 residues long. Unmatched junction bases numbered 7, after V lost 6 bases and J lost 0 bases. The CDR3 nucleotides read TGCAGTGCCATGGACAGGGTTGGCTCCTACGAGCAGTACGTC. Encoded protein: CSAMDRVGSYEQYV.